This TCR beta chain was retrieved from a study of blood T cell repertoires in COVID-19. The authors' processing: The authors estimated nucleated cell counts from reference gene primer amplification. The table came from immunoSEQ multiplex PCR; TCRdb's copy has only in-frame clones and leaves some out. V, J and clone size were drawn from that table, and D and trimming were deduced from the DNA. The sample contains roughly 280,000 clones, approximately 85% of which appear only once. Germline lookup yields CDR1 LNHDA and CDR2 SQIVND (reference sequence). V lost 5 bases and J 4 bases, leaving 15 bases between the germline ends. The CDR3 covers 15 residues.

This TCR came from a woman in her 70s with acute or convalescent COVID-19. This rearrangement joins TRBV19 to TRBJ1-3; TRBD1 is a possible D gene (5 bases). Sequencing used peripheral blood. CDR3 residues: CASSAQDRSGNTIYF. The CDR3 DNA follows: TGTGCCAGTAGTGCACAGGATCGGAGCGGAAACACCATATATTTT.